These 31 T cell receptor beta chains share one sample of origin, sequenced in a study of cytomegalovirus exposure and HLA in healthy donors. Using immunoSEQ multiplex PCR, the repertoire was profiled, and TCRdb retains in-frame clones only, with some absent. The sample gives 120,000 or so clones, approximately 89% of which show up once; around 1.8% is in the top ten. Sequenced: PBMCs. Source of these receptors: a woman aged 18-29 years in good health and CMV-seronegative.

The rearrangement joins TRBV28 to TRBJ1-3; the D gene is possibly TRBD1 (5 bases). CDR3 length: 15 residues. V shed 3 bases and J shed 0 bases, with 9 bases lying between them. Germline V gene lookup returns CDR1 MDHEN and CDR2 SYDVKM. The CDR3 DNA reads TGTGCCAGCAGTTTGGGGCTCTTCTCTGGAAACACCATATATTTT. Protein: CASSLGLFSGNTIYF.

This chain uses TRBV4-3 with TRBJ2-1, with TRBD2 matching 10 bases. V lost 1 base to trimming and J lost 5 bases; unmatched junction nucleotides: 11. This CDR3 has 18 amino acids. CDR1 and CDR2 from the germline V gene are LGHNA and YSLEER. The CDR3 DNA is TGCGCCAGCAGCCAAGTGGTAGCGGGAGGTGCCTTGGACAATGAGCAGTTCTTC. It is translated as CASSQVVAGGALDNEQFF.

The chain recombines TRBV7-9 with TRBJ2-2; 9 nucleotides agree with TRBD1. Per the germline V gene, CDR1 is SEHNR and CDR2 is FQNEAQ (reference sequence). Trimming removed 2 bases from V and 3 bases from J; junction bases left unmatched: 4. This CDR3 spans 16 amino acids. This CDR3 reads CASSLRTGADTGELFF. DNA for the CDR3: TGTGCCAGCAGCTTAAGGACAGGGGCGGACACCGGGGAGCTGTTTTTT.

For the CDR3, the DNA is TGCGCCAGCAGCTTGCGGGGAACCAACACTGAAGCTTTCTTT. The encoded protein is CASSLRGTNTEAFF. The V and J genes are TRBV5-1 and TRBJ1-1, with D unclear. This CDR3 is built from 14 residues. The V and J ends lost 1 base and 2 bases respectively, with 9 bases between them. Germline V gives CDR1 SGHRS, CDR2 YFSETQ.

The J gene is TRBJ2-1, the V gene TRBV5-4; 12 nucleotides agree with TRBD2. The CDR3 has 16 residues. Trimming removed 3 bases from V and 1 base from J; junction bases left unmatched: 2. Germline V gene lookup returns CDR1 SGHNT and CDR2 YYREEE (reference sequence). CDR3 loop: CASSSLAGGSYNEQFF. In DNA form, the CDR3 reads TGTGCCAGCAGCTCCCTAGCGGGAGGGTCCTACAATGAGCAGTTCTTC.

This rearrangement joins TRBV19 to TRBJ2-1; 7 bases align to TRBD1. Germline V gene sequence: CDR1 LNHDA, CDR2 SQIVND (reference sequence). This CDR3 contains 13 residues. The V gene end was trimmed by 1 base and the J gene end by 7 bases; junction bases not matched to a gene: 1. CDR3 loop: CASSIGDRNEQFF. The CDR3 DNA sequence: TGTGCCAGTAGTATAGGGGACAGAAATGAGCAGTTCTTC.

The genes are TRBV29-1 and TRBJ1-1; no definite D call. The CDR3 is made up of 13 amino acids. Germline assignment: CDR1 SQVTM and CDR2 ANQGSEA. V was shortened by 3 bases and J by 0 bases, with 8 bases between the two germline ends. The CDR3 here is CSVERRMNTEAFF. The CDR3 coding sequence is TGCAGCGTTGAGAGGCGGATGAACACTGAAGCTTTCTTT.

This clone is a singleton in its sample. The V and J genes are TRBV28 and TRBJ2-7; the D is unclear. V gave up 3 bases and J gave up 2 bases, with 8 bases separating them. This CDR3 comprises 13 residues. Germline CDR1 is MDHEN and CDR2 is SYDVKM. The CDR3 coding sequence is TGTGCCAGCAGTTTCGGCGGCCCCTACGAGCAGTACTTC. Protein product: CASSFGGPYEQYF.

The rearrangement joins TRBV6-6 to TRBJ1-5; 7 bases map to TRBD1. Trimming took 10 bases from V and 9 from J; bases not matched to a gene: 18. Germline V gene lookup returns CDR1 MNHNY and CDR2 SVGAGI (reference sequence). This CDR3 region has 15 residues. For the CDR3, the DNA is TGTGCCACATCGACAGGGCAGGAGAGCCGGGGGCCCCAGCATTTT. It yields the protein CATSTGQESRGPQHF.

This clone was counted a single time. The chain uses TRBV9 and TRBJ1-4, with 7 bases matching TRBD1. The germline CDR1 and CDR2 sequences are SGDLS and YYNGEE. V shed 0 bases, J shed 7 bases, and the junction held 6 bases outside the gene matches. This CDR3 region has 15 residues. CDR3 bases: TGTGCCAGCAGCGTAGCTCAGGGGGTTAGTGAAAAACTGTTTTTT. Its translation: CASSVAQGVSEKLFF.

The count of this clone is one. The chain is built from TRBV5-4 and TRBJ2-1, with TRBD2 matching over 7 bases. The CDR3 runs to 15 residues. Germline lookup yields CDR1 SGHNT and CDR2 YYREEE (reference sequence). The junction had 9 bases not matched to a gene; V was cut back by 2 bases and J by 7 bases. The CDR3 DNA is TGTGCCAGCAGCTTATCACGGGGGGTATTAAATGAGCAGTTCTTC. This encodes CASSLSRGVLNEQFF.

The CDR3 DNA reads TGTGCCAGCAGGAGAGGTAGCGGGAGCAACCAAGAGACCCAGTACTTC. This translates into CASRRGSGSNQETQYF. The genes are TRBV2 and TRBJ2-5; 9 bases are shared with TRBD2. Germline CDR1 SNHLY, CDR2 FYNNEI. V shed 6 bases, J shed 0 bases, and the junction held 8 bases outside the gene matches. There are 16 residues in the CDR3.

The chain links TRBV4-1 to TRBJ2-5; 11 bases fit TRBD2. CDR3 size: 17 residues. V was pared by 4 bases and J by 5 bases, with 12 bases of the junction left unmatched. Germline V gene sequence: CDR1 MGHRA, CDR2 YSYEKL. The DNA for the CDR3 is TGCGCCAGCAGCCGGGGTCTAGCGGGGGGTTTCGTCGAGACCCAGTACTTC. Protein: CASSRGLAGGFVETQYF.

The chain joins TRBV11-2 to TRBJ1-1; no clear D. This CDR3 region has 13 residues. Germline-derived CDR1 and CDR2 are SGHAT and FQNNGV. V was shortened by 0 bases and J by 8 bases, with 10 bases between the two germline ends. CDR3 in amino acids: CASSLEHGTEAFF. CDR3 nucleotides: TGTGCCAGCAGCTTAGAACATGGCACAGAAGCTTTCTTT.

As DNA, the CDR3 is TGTGCCAGCAGCCCGCTAGCGGGAGCCTACAATGAGCAGTTCTTC. Amino acid sequence: CASSPLAGAYNEQFF. J is TRBJ2-1 and V is TRBV7-3; 10 bases are shared with TRBD2. This CDR3 has 15 residues. Trimming took 5 bases from V and 2 from J; bases not matched to a gene: 3. Germline V CDR1 and CDR2: SGHTA, FQGTGA.

V and J are TRBV11-2 and TRBJ2-1; maybe TRBD2 (6 bases). Germline assignment: CDR1 SGHAT and CDR2 FQNNGV. V was clipped by 5 bases and J by 4 bases, with 9 bases between them. The CDR3 extends over 13 amino acids. The DNA for the CDR3 is TGTGCCAGCAGCCCGGGACTTTACAATGAGCAGTTCTTC. Translation: CASSPGLYNEQFF.

The CDR3 DNA reads TGTGCCAGCAGCCTATTTCAGGGAATTGACGAGCAGTACTTC. This codes for CASSLFQGIDEQYF. The rearrangement joins TRBV7-2 to TRBJ2-7; D may be TRBD1 (5 bases). In germline, CDR1 is SGHTA, CDR2 FQGNSA. This CDR3 region has 14 residues. V lost 5 bases and J lost 5, with 16 bases in between.

The rearrangement links TRBV6-1 to TRBJ2-3; a possible D gene is TRBD2 (6 bases). This CDR3 spans 15 amino acids. Trimming shortened V by 6 bases and J by 3 bases, and 16 bases separated the two germline ends. Per the germline V gene, CDR1 is MNHNS and CDR2 is SASEGT. CDR3 loop: CASSRTAGGTDTQYF. CDR3 bases: TGTGCCAGCAGCCGAACCGCCGGGGGAACAGATACGCAGTATTTT.

About this clone: One end of the junction does not line up with germline, which may come from a read error. This sequence joins TRBV2 and TRBJ2-1; D ambiguous. The CDR3 is 15 residues long. Germline CDR1 SNHLY, CDR2 FYNNEI. The CDR3 nucleotides are TGTGCCAGCAGTGAGGAGAGTATGTCCTACCATGAGCAGTTCTTC. It yields the protein CASSEESMSYHEQFF.

The V and J genes are TRBV6-1 and TRBJ2-1; 10 nucleotides match TRBD2. J was trimmed by 6 bases and V by 7 bases; bases with no gene match: 9. The CDR3 runs 15 residues. Germline V gene lookup returns CDR1 MNHNS and CDR2 SASEGT. The CDR3 coding sequence is TGTGCCAGCACCGAAGGGGTAGCGGGAGGCAATGAGCAGTTCTTC. This translates into CASTEGVAGGNEQFF.

The chain joins TRBV28 to TRBJ2-7; 11 nucleotides match TRBD2. Trimming took 6 bases from V and 4 from J; bases not matched to a gene: 5. CDR1 and CDR2 (germline): MDHEN, SYDVKM. The CDR3 is 14 residues long. The chain's CDR3 is CASRPGLAAYEQYF. CDR3 coding DNA: TGTGCCAGCAGACCGGGACTAGCGGCTTACGAGCAGTACTTC.

V usage is TRBV4-3 and J usage is TRBJ2-1, with 11 bases aligning to TRBD2. Trimming took 3 bases from V and 10 from J; bases not matched to a gene: 11. Looked up from germline, CDR1 is LGHNA and CDR2 is YSLEER. The CDR3 sequence is 16 residues long. CDR3 DNA: TGCGCCAGCAGCCACGATAGACTAGCGGGGAAAGGAGAGCAGTTCTTC. It codes for CASSHDRLAGKGEQFF.

A single count supports this clone. The chain has TRBV11-3 and TRBJ2-2, with TRBD1 identical over 7 bases. The CDR3 length is 12 residues. Germline V lookup: CDR1 SGHNT, CDR2 YENEEA. V shed 6 bases and J 6 bases; nucleotides not matched to a gene: 1. Here the CDR3 reads CASRTGSGELFF. CDR3 sequence (DNA): TGTGCCAGCAGGACAGGGTCCGGGGAGCTGTTTTTT.

This chain links TRBV28 with TRBJ1-4, with 8 bases aligning to TRBD1. In germline, CDR1 is MDHEN, CDR2 SYDVKM. The CDR3 sequence is 15 residues long. The trim removed 5 bases at V and 1 base at J, leaving 3 bases unmatched. In DNA form, the CDR3 reads TGTGCCAGCAGTCAACAGGGGGGAACTAATGAAAAACTGTTTTTT. It specifies CASSQQGGTNEKLFF.

This rearrangement joins TRBV23-1 to TRBJ1-2, with D perhaps matching TRBD1 (5 bases). TRBV23-1 has ORF status, its function being uncertain. Trimming took off 3 bases at V and 4 bases at J, with 12 bases between the two ends. The CDR3 is 14 amino acids. The CDR3 sequence is CASSHPTELYGYTF. In DNA form, the CDR3 reads TGCGCCAGCAGTCATCCGACAGAACTCTATGGCTACACCTTC.

The V gene is TRBV5-6, the J gene TRBJ2-7; perhaps TRBD1 as D (6 bases). This CDR3 is built from 14 residues. V shed 4 bases and J shed 1 base, with 12 bases lying between them. Germline V gene lookup returns CDR1 SGHDT and CDR2 YYEEEE. The DNA for the CDR3 is TGTGCCAGCAGCCGCTGGACAGATTCCTACGAGCAGTACTTC. The encoded protein is CASSRWTDSYEQYF.

This rearrangement joins TRBV14 to TRBJ2-7; 9 bases agree with TRBD1. The V and J ends lost 3 bases and 2 bases, in that order; junction bases with no gene match: 5. CDR1 SGHDN and CDR2 FVKESK come from the germline V gene. The CDR3 is made up of 15 amino acids. CDR3 protein: CASSQDRGITYEQYF. The CDR3, as DNA: TGTGCCAGCAGCCAGGACAGGGGAATTACCTACGAGCAGTACTTC.

V is TRBV5-4 and J is TRBJ1-2; 11 bases map to TRBD1. The CDR3 spans 15 residues. The V gene's germline CDR1 is SGHNT and CDR2 YYREEE (reference sequence). After removal of 10 bases from V and 5 bases from J, the junction contained 13 bases not matched to a gene. The CDR3 sequence is CAYGTGGTHGYGYTF. DNA for the CDR3: TGTGCCTACGGGACAGGGGGTACTCATGGGTATGGCTACACCTTC.

This CDR3 is CARSLSWPATQYF. CDR3 nucleotides: TGTGCCAGAAGCTTGAGTTGGCCCGCTACCCAGTACTTC. The chain links TRBV5-3 to TRBJ2-5; D not certain. TRBV5-3 is noted as an ORF with a role that remains uncertain. Trimming took off 1 base at V and 8 bases at J, with 12 bases between the two ends. The CDR3 covers 13 residues.

The CDR3 DNA follows: TGCAGCGCCCGGGTAGGCGGGAGCGGGCGATACGAGCAGTACTTC. This sequence encodes CSARVGGSGRYEQYF. V is TRBV29-1 and J is TRBJ2-7, with TRBD2 identical over 7 bases. J gave up 4 bases and V 7 bases, and 16 bases lay outside the gene matches. The CDR3 has 15 residues. The germline V gene encodes CDR1 SQVTM and CDR2 ANQGSEA.

Notes on this clone: Other DNA sequences within the sample encode an identical CDR3. The chain uses TRBV5-5 and TRBJ2-7; possible D gene TRBD2, 5 bases. Per germline, CDR1 SGHKS and CDR2 YYEKEE (reference sequence). The CDR3 runs 15 residues. V was clipped by 2 bases and J by 2 bases, with 14 bases between them. For the CDR3, the DNA is TGTGCCAGCAGCTTAACGTCGGGGAACCCCTACGAGCAGTACTTC. It encodes CASSLTSGNPYEQYF.